The entry below describes one T cell receptor beta chain. This clonotype was detected only a few times. The antigen it recognizes is unknown. Base qualities are not provided; no much larger clone lies one nucleotide away. The germline V gene sets CDR1 to MNHNS and CDR2 to SASEGT. The CDR3 contains 14 residues, cysteine and phenylalanine counted. Only the CDR3 part of the read is kept: 42 bases, read in frame from the first base. The junction shows trimming of 3 bases on V and 8 bases on J, plus 16 bases between the germline ends. This sample is part of a study of identical twins (dated by TCRdb to about 2016). At the level of the whole study: TCR alpha and beta repertoires from monozygotic twins, unrelated adults of various ages and cord blood were deep-sequenced to test whether fetal clonotypes persist. Replicate twin experiments were performed at different times using different library preparation protocols to rule out contamination.

General study outcomes and caveats: A weaker excess of twin sharing was found in beta out-of-frame sequences because the signal-to-noise ratio was lowered by fewer shared sequences. Because the same donors could not be followed over many years, conclusions were based on cross-sectional statistical analysis. Compared with coincidental sharing between unrelated individuals, an excess of low generation-probability sequences was observed among out-of-frame TCR alpha sequences shared between twins. Invariant T cells such as MAIT and iNKT could partly confound zero-insertion analyses, though diverse VJ usage argued against this for most clonotypes. Out-of-frame TCR alpha sharing in monozygotic twins was systematically underestimated by recombination models, whereas sharing between unrelated individuals was in agreement with the recombination models. Abundant cord blood beta clonotypes had fewer insertions, young adult naive repertoires showed a similar but weaker trend, and memory repertoires showed no such trend.

Library method: 5' RACE. The run used an Illumina HiSeq 2000. A universal primer binding site was added through template switching, and the final cDNA carried a unique molecular identifier so that TCR cDNA molecules could be counted accurately. First-strand cDNA for TCR alpha and beta chains was synthesized from specific primers in the conserved constant-segment region. To control for contamination, every cDNA library carried two barcodes: a SMART-Mk sample barcode plus Illumina barcodes. TruSeq adapter sequences and Illumina sample barcodes were added in two successive PCR steps. The Illumina HiSeq platform was used with custom primers to sequence TCR alpha and beta cDNA libraries. On the authors' methods: Raw reads were processed with MiGEC to extract unique molecular identifiers, and MiXCR was used to determine CDR3 positions. For each individual, recombination models were inferred using an EM algorithm with the repgenHMM and IGoR tools. The analysis of shared clonotypes was done with the tcR package in R, with sharing normalized by the product of cloneset sizes. Out-of-frame nonproductive sequences were analyzed to study raw recombination free of thymic and clonal selection effects. Clones were called with MiXCR by TCRdb after fastp trimmed the public reads at Q25, and only in-frame beta chains were retained. Each CDR3 protein appears once, grouped with its most common genes and DNA. These V and J calls rely on TCRdb rather than the paper's analysis. For this sample there are about 890,000 distinct CDR3 sequences; roughly an eighth appear just once. In total, the top ten clones hold roughly 1.6% of the sample.

Every donor was a healthy Caucasian. Three pairs of female monozygotic twins, all aged about 18 to 29 years, made up the twin cohort. The RNA used for TCR libraries was isolated from peripheral blood mononuclear cells. These records were also assigned to another study, of yellow fever vaccine responses in identical twins. The second paper further reports: According to the authors, the vaccine-induced T cell response in identical twins seemed to be partly convergent and partly specific to each individual. The study precisely tracked vaccine-responding T cell clones in identical twins.

Sequencing was carried out using PBMCs. This receptor was obtained from a woman between 18 and 29 years old in good health. The rearranged segments are TRBV6-1 and TRBJ1-2, with a tentative D gene TRBD1 over 6 matching bases. Here the CDR3 is given as CASSDQGTAEGYTF. The DNA reads as follows: TGTGCCAGCAGTGATCAGGGGACGGCGGAGGGCTACACCTTC.